The entry below describes one T cell receptor (beta chain). No antigen is known for it. The data derive from a study of CD4 T cells in relation to SARS-CoV-2 and coronaviruses. Study details: TCR beta CDR3s were sequenced after roughly nine-day antigen culture of PBMCs. Convalescent donors were aged about 20 to 80, with median roughly 40 years. Study-level findings and limits: Monoreactive clones expanded significantly more to SARS-CoV-2 than crossreactive clones did.

The CDR3 spans 14 residues. The ends were cut back, 3 bases at V and 1 base at J, with 9 bases in the middle. Germline CDR1 and CDR2: SGDLS and YYNGEE. Naive and memory CD4+ T cells came from enriched cryopreserved PBMCs. Assay: immunoSEQ multiplex PCR; the TCRdb copy retains only in-frame clones and omits some. The sample lists about 36,000 clones, over 75% seen once, with about 20% in the top ten. V usage is TRBV9 and J usage is TRBJ2-3; either TRBD1 or TRBD2 may supply D (5 bases each). Sequencing used memory CD4+ T cells from PBMCs, cultured in vitro. The source is an adult with COVID-19. The CDR3 protein is CASSAGPGTDTQYF. The CDR3 bases are TGTGCCAGCAGCGCGGGACCCGGCACAGATACGCAGTATTTT.